Here is one T cell receptor beta chain with its context. Measured with immunoSEQ multiplex PCR; TCRdb has only the in-frame clones, and not every one. The sample carries roughly 130,000 clones, just over 85% recorded once. These data originate in a study of T cell responses to AZD1222 COVID-19 vaccine. Deletions cut 7 bases from V and 2 bases from J, with 18 bases between. Germline lookup yields CDR1 SGHAT and CDR2 FQNNGV. The CDR3 runs 16 residues. The input for sequencing was peripheral blood, taken on day 0 of MenACWY control vaccination. The receptor was isolated from an adult in good health. The chain carries TRBV11-2 and TRBJ2-1, with a tentative D call TRBD2 (5 bases). The DNA for the CDR3 is TGTGCCAGCACCGGGCCGGGGATAGGACCCTACAATGAGCAGTTCTTC. Translating gives CASTGPGIGPYNEQFF.